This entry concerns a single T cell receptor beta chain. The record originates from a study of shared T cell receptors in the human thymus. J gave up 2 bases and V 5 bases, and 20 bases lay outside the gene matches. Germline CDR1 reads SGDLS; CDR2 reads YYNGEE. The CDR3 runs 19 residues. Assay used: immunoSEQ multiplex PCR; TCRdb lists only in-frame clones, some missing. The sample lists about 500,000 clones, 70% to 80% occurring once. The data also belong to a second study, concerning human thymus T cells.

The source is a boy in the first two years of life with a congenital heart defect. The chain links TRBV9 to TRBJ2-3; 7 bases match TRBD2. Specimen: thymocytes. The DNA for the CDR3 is TGTGCCAGCAGTACGACGCGGCGACTACGGGGGGAGAACACAGATACGCAGTATTTT. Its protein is CASSTTRRLRGENTDTQYF.